This record looks at one TCR beta chain sequence and its context. Profiling relied on immunoSEQ multiplex PCR, and the TCRdb table lists in-frame clones only, not all of them. The sample records about a million clones, 70% to 85% being singletons. These data belong to a study of shared clonotypes between healthy human individuals. There were no recent acute infections or vaccinations among the donors, who were healthy HIV-negative adults. This CDR3 contains 17 residues. Germline V gene sequence: CDR1 MNHNS, CDR2 SASEGT. Between the trimmed V and J ends, which lost 2 bases and 6 bases, there was a span of 19 bases.

The material sequenced was memory CD4+ T cells from PBMCs. Noted subset: CD45RA-negative fraction. The sequence derives from a man between 18 and 29 years old in good health. Some clones in this sample may be carry-over from other donors' samples. V and J are TRBV6-1 and TRBJ2-2; D remains unclear. The CDR3 spells CASSERPPGVGSGELFF. The CDR3 coding sequence is TGTGCCAGCAGTGAAAGGCCCCCTGGAGTGGGCTCCGGGGAGCTGTTTTTT.